Listed below are T cell receptor beta chains from one sample, sequenced in a study of shared clonotypes between healthy human individuals. TCRdb's copy holds only in-frame clones and misses some; the assay was immunoSEQ multiplex PCR. The table shows approximately 740,000 clones, with under 80% occurring only once. The material sequenced was memory CD4+ T cells sorted from blood. The receptors were gathered from a woman aged 30 to 39 in good health. Both conserved end residues are trimmed from each CDR3.

v_gene	j_gene	CDR3aa
TRBV2	TRBJ2-2	ASSERGETGELF
TRBV29-1	TRBJ2-7	SVVADYYEQY
TRBV7-3	TRBJ1-1	ASSLNPGRNTEAF
TRBV18	TRBJ2-6	ASSRLGLSGANVLT
TRBV19	TRBJ2-5	ASSIRQGGMGETQY
TRBV28	TRBJ2-1	ASKAFRMGNEQF
TRBV6-5	TRBJ2-5	ASSPFRTTQETQY
TRBV29-1	TRBJ2-6	SVVGSSGANVLT
TRBV28	TRBJ2-2	ASILSRVSNTGELF
TRBV28	TRBJ2-5	ASSPLLQETQY
TRBV29-1	TRBJ2-7	SVVLAYSSYEQY
TRBV2	TRBJ1-6	ASEGGQGNSPLH
TRBV9	TRBJ2-2	ASSVDTGELF
TRBV5-1	TRBJ2-1	ASSSSTSGSPVGEQF
TRBV6-5	TRBJ1-3	ASYDSSGNTIY
TRBV13	TRBJ2-3	ASSPRVSGTDTQY
TRBV7-6	TRBJ2-3	ASSLSRGTDTQY
TRBV4-2	TRBJ2-7	ASSQTAGGLSYEQY
TRBV27	TRBJ1-3	ATRQGPSSGNTIY
TRBV28	TRBJ2-6	ASSPDRAGANVLT
TRBV6-6	TRBJ1-4	ASSHDRGNNEKLF
TRBV2	TRBJ2-1	ASSGIRSINEQF
TRBV30	TRBJ1-3	AWSVGLQSGNTIY
TRBV30	TRBJ2-2	AWGGQGNTGELF
TRBV5-1	TRBJ2-1	ASSWTPGTGLSYNEQF
TRBV2	TRBJ1-1	ASSEQEEAF
TRBV28	TRBJ2-7	ASRGQSKTYEQY
TRBV4-1	TRBJ2-3	ASSRQLAGSTDTQY
TRBV7-2	TRBJ1-2	ASSLTGSYGYT
TRBV9	TRBJ2-1	ASSPRSAGEQF
TRBV7-2	TRBJ2-2	ASSLRYTNTGELF
TRBV4-1	TRBJ2-1	ASSQISGSADYNEQF
TRBV2	TRBJ1-1	ASRDQGNTEAF
TRBV29-1	TRBJ2-3	SVDSQRASSTDTQY
TRBV7-6	TRBJ1-3	ASSLADQGLSGNTIY
TRBV28	TRBJ1-2	ASISGGQSSYT
TRBV19	TRBJ2-3	ASSSRLAPSTDTQY
TRBV2	TRBJ2-3	ASSDLSGSRADTQY
TRBV28	TRBJ1-3	ASRGRGQRNTIY
TRBV10-2	TRBJ2-5	ASSDPKDRQETQY
TRBV25-1	TRBJ1-2	ASSELKDRAEDGYT
TRBV5-6	TRBJ2-2	ASSQRDRSTGELF
TRBV10-3	TRBJ2-5	AIRETSGGTNQETQY
TRBV11-2	TRBJ2-2	ASSSPTPGLIRNTGELF
TRBV9	TRBJ2-3	ASSVSGITDTQY
TRBV4-2	TRBJ2-7	ASSQVKREGRCSEQY
TRBV9	TRBJ2-5	ASNQGAGALQETQY
TRBV10-2	TRBJ1-1	ASRAQGSGTEAF
TRBV27	TRBJ2-7	ASSLRGQGGSSYEQY
TRBV19	TRBJ1-3	ASSASTGSTGNTIY